This T cell receptor (beta chain) was captured by sequencing in a study of T-cell reconstitution after alpha-beta-depleted transplantation in children. In its sample, this clonotype was seen a few times. Unique molecular identifiers were built into the TCRbeta library. Using its own MiXCR run on the PCR reads, TCRdb lists one record per CDR3 protein. The sample contains some 590,000 distinct CDR3 sequences, over 9.5% of which appear only once. From germline, CDR1 is SGHNT and CDR2 YYREEE (reference sequence). The CDR3 runs 13 residues. V dropped 4 bases and J dropped 7; count of bases not matched to a gene: 5.

V and J are TRBV5-4 and TRBJ1-2; 9 nucleotides match TRBD1. The sequence came from a human donor who donated a stem cell graft to a child with acute myeloid leukemia. The sequencing used PBMCs from the stem cell graft donor, collected from the stem cell graft. The chain's CDR3 is CASSQDRGPGYTF. DNA for the CDR3: TGTGCCAGCAGCCAGGACAGGGGCCCTGGCTACACCTTC.